These 9 T cell receptor beta chains were sequenced from one sample in a study of T and B cells in COVID-19 patients. TRB rearrangements were amplified by multiplex PCR with BIOMED2 TRB-A/B primers. TCRdb recomputed calls from the multiplex PCR reads with MiXCR, one row per CDR3 protein. Of some 5,200 distinct CDR3 sequences in the sample, 21% were seen once. From blood, roughly 220-550 ng of genomic DNA served as TRB template. Sequencing was done on a sample of blood. These TCRs come from a human donor with active COVID-19.

By sample fraction, this clonotype is medium-sized. The chain is built from TRBV19 and TRBJ1-5, with D uncertain. Trimming took off 2 bases at V and 7 bases at J, with 6 bases between the two ends. The CDR3 length is 12 residues. Looked up from germline, CDR1 is LNHDA and CDR2 is SQIVND (reference sequence). CDR3 protein: CASSIRRQPQHF. The CDR3 region has the DNA TGTGCCAGTAGTATAAGGCGGCAGCCCCAGCATTTT. Based on the CDR3 plus reference TRBV19 and TRBJ1-5, the full variable domain is DGGITQSPKYLFRKEGQNVTLSCEQNLNHDAMYWYRQDPGQGLRLIYYSQIVNDFQKGDIAEGYSVSREKKESFPLTVTSAQKNPTAFYLCASSIRRQPQHFGDGTRLSIL.

This clonotype is termed medium-sized. The gene calls are TRBV30 and TRBJ2-7; 9 positions match TRBD1. CDR1 and CDR2 from the germline V gene are GTSNPN and SVGIG (reference sequence). The CDR3 covers 13 residues. Germline trimming cut 6 bases from V and 5 bases from J; bases unmatched to any gene: 8. CDR3 protein: CACRTGVVDEQYF. In DNA, the CDR3 is TGTGCCTGCCGGACAGGGGTGGTGGACGAGCAGTACTTC.

This clonotype rates as medium-sized. This rearrangement joins TRBV6-1 to TRBJ2-3, with 9 bases aligning to TRBD1. The CDR3 has 14 amino acids. CDR1 and CDR2 from the germline V gene are MNHNS and SASEGT. After removal of 3 bases from V and 5 bases from J, the junction contained 3 bases not matched to a gene. CDR3 nucleotide sequence: TGTGCCAGCAGTGAGGGGACAGGGCGAGATACGCAGTATTTT. Its translation: CASSEGTGRDTQYF.

V gene TRBV20-1 combines with J gene TRBJ1-5; TRBD1 matches 7 bases. There are 14 residues in the CDR3. Germline CDR1 is DFQATT and CDR2 is SNEGSKA (reference sequence). V gave up 6 bases and J gave up 3 bases; unmatched junction bases: 8. The CDR3 DNA follows: TGCAGTGCAAAACAGGGGTCTAACAATCAGCCCCAGCATTTT. This translates into CSAKQGSNNQPQHF.

Judged by abundance, this clonotype is medium-sized. The chain uses TRBV6-5 and TRBJ1-2; D unclear. Trimming shortened V by 4 bases and J by 6 bases, and 12 bases separated the two germline ends. Germline V gene sequence: CDR1 MNHEY, CDR2 SVGAGI. The CDR3 length is 13 residues. This CDR3 is CASSLSLDDGYTF. Here the CDR3 DNA reads TGTGCCAGCAGTTTATCCCTAGACGATGGCTACACCTTC.

The chain is built from TRBV20-1 and TRBJ1-4, with 9 positions matching TRBD1. V shed 3 bases, J shed 11 bases, and the junction held 4 bases outside the gene matches. Germline CDR1 is DFQATT and CDR2 is SNEGSKA (reference sequence). The CDR3 has 12 residues. CDR3 sequence (DNA): TGCAGTGCTAGCCGTGACAGGGGGAAACTGTTTTTT. This sequence encodes CSASRDRGKLFF.

This clonotype is categorized as medium-sized. The chain has TRBV19 and TRBJ2-7, with 7 bases lining up with TRBD1. J lost 0 bases, V lost 6 bases, and 5 bases had no gene match. Per germline, CDR1 LNHDA and CDR2 SQIVND (reference sequence). This CDR3 spans 14 amino acids. The DNA of the CDR3 is TGTGCCAGTAGCCCTGGACAGGCCTCCTACGAGCAGTACTTC. Protein sequence: CASSPGQASYEQYF. The full variable domain, in which reference TRBV19 and TRBJ2-7 provide the parts outside the CDR3, is DGGITQSPKYLFRKEGQNVTLSCEQNLNHDAMYWYRQDPGQGLRLIYYSQIVNDFQKGDIAEGYSVSREKKESFPLTVTSAQKNPTAFYLCASSPGQASYEQYFGPGTRLTVT.

By frequency in the sample, this clonotype is medium-sized. The rearrangement joins TRBV6-2 or TRBV6-3 to TRBJ2-1; 8 positions match TRBD2. The CDR3 runs to 14 residues. With 2 bases clipped from V and 3 bases from J, the junction kept 0 bases outside the gene matches. Looked up from germline, CDR1 is MNHEY and CDR2 is SVGEGT. The CDR3 protein is CASSYSGGYNEQFF. The CDR3 DNA sequence: TGTGCCAGCAGTTACAGCGGGGGCTACAATGAGCAGTTCTTC.

This clonotype was counted between two and nine times. V gene TRBV12-3 or TRBV12-4 combines with J gene TRBJ2-1; D unresolved. The ends were cut back, 5 bases at V and 0 bases at J, with 11 bases in the middle. The CDR3 has 15 amino acids. CDR3 nucleotides: TGTGCCAGCAGTCCGCCCAGGAGCTCCTACAATGAGCAGTTCTTC. Translating it yields CASSPPRSSYNEQFF.